This passage covers 26 T cell receptor beta chains from one sample sequenced in a study of blood T cell repertoires in COVID-19. Profiling relied on immunoSEQ multiplex PCR, and the TCRdb table lists in-frame clones only, not all of them. The data contain some 40,000 clones, around 85% of them singletons. Input material: peripheral blood. These receptors were taken from a man aged 65-85 years with acute or convalescent COVID-19.

The chain is built from TRBV14 and TRBJ2-7, with D perhaps matching TRBD2 (5 bases). The germline gives CDR1 SGHDN, CDR2 FVKESK. Deletions cut 4 bases from V and 3 bases from J, with 10 bases between. The CDR3 spans 13 residues. The CDR3 sequence: CASSRTYLYEQYF. For the CDR3, the DNA is TGTGCCAGCAGCCGGACTTACCTCTACGAGCAGTACTTC.

This chain uses TRBV4-1 with TRBJ1-1; D might be TRBD1 (6 bases). The V end was cut by 2 bases, the J end by 6 bases, with 16 bases between. In germline, CDR1 is MGHRA, CDR2 YSYEKL. This CDR3 is built from 15 residues. The CDR3 protein is CASSQRPQGLAEAFF. In DNA form, the CDR3 reads TGCGCCAGCAGCCAAAGACCTCAGGGGCTGGCTGAAGCTTTCTTT.

The chain carries TRBV28 and TRBJ2-7, with 8 bases fitting TRBD1. This CDR3 spans 15 amino acids. The ends lost 3 bases at V and 0 bases at J; junction bases unmatched: 4. Germline V lookup: CDR1 MDHEN, CDR2 SYDVKM. CDR3 sequence (DNA): TGTGCCAGCAGTTTCAACGGACAGGGCTCCTACGAGCAGTACTTC. It encodes CASSFNGQGSYEQYF.

The V call is TRBV5-1, the J call TRBJ2-7; 13 bases are a match to TRBD2. Germline CDR1 reads SGHRS; CDR2 reads YFSETQ. This CDR3 is 13 amino acids long. Trimming cost V 7 bases and J 9 bases; bases outside gene matches: 7. CDR3 protein: CASGLAGEQAQYF. Written as DNA, the CDR3 is TGCGCCAGCGGACTAGCGGGAGAACAGGCGCAGTACTTC.

This chain links TRBV12-3 or TRBV12-4 with TRBJ2-7, with a weak D call TRBD1 (5 bases). The V end was cut by 6 bases, the J end by 3 bases, with 12 bases between. The CDR3 extends over 13 amino acids. The DNA for the CDR3 is TGTGCCAGCAGGCTAGACAGTAACTACGAGCAGTACTTC. Protein product: CASRLDSNYEQYF.

This chain links TRBV4-3 with TRBJ1-5, with D unresolved. Trimming cost V 0 bases and J 5 bases, with 11 bases left between them. This CDR3 has 15 amino acids. The V gene's germline CDR1 is LGHNA and CDR2 YSLEER. This CDR3 is CASSQERWVDQPQHF. The CDR3 DNA follows: TGCGCCAGCAGCCAAGAGCGGTGGGTAGATCAGCCCCAGCATTTT.

The genes are TRBV3-1 (or the pseudogene TRBV3-2) and TRBJ2-3, with 7 bases that match TRBD2. V trimming: 0 bases; J trimming: 1 base; junction bases outside the gene matches: 13. This CDR3 contains 19 residues. CDR1 LGHDT and CDR2 YNNKEL come from the germline V gene (reference sequence). For the CDR3, the DNA is TGTGCCAGCAGCCAAGACGGACGGAGGGCTAGCGGCGGCACAGATACGCAGTATTTT. Translation gives CASSQDGRRASGGTDTQYF.

The gene calls are TRBV28 and TRBJ2-2; weak D call: TRBD2 (6 bases). The CDR3 is made up of 14 amino acids. Per the germline V gene, CDR1 is MDHEN and CDR2 is SYDVKM. Trimming shortened V by 2 bases and J by 5 bases, and 9 bases separated the two germline ends. CDR3 region: CASSLPLATGELFF. The CDR3 DNA is TGTGCCAGCAGTTTACCACTAGCAACCGGGGAGCTGTTTTTT.

The chain joins TRBV29-1 to TRBJ2-1; 14 nucleotides align to TRBD2. The CDR3 length is 19 residues. The V gene end was trimmed by 4 bases and the J gene end by 8 bases; junction bases not matched to a gene: 19. In germline, CDR1 is SQVTM, CDR2 ANQGSEA. This CDR3 is CSVGPAREATSGRAHEQFF. The CDR3 coding sequence is TGCAGCGTTGGACCCGCTCGCGAGGCGACTAGCGGGAGGGCCCATGAGCAGTTCTTC.

The chain combines TRBV6-1 with TRBJ2-3; a weak D match, TRBD1 (5 bases). This CDR3 has 13 amino acids. V was cut by 0 bases and J by 10 bases, with 11 bases left in between. The V gene's germline CDR1 is MNHNS and CDR2 SASEGT. The CDR3 reads CASSEATVLPQYF. CDR3 coding DNA: TGTGCCAGCAGTGAAGCGACAGTGCTCCCGCAGTATTTT.

The chain employs TRBV6-5 and TRBJ1-1; 8 bases map to TRBD1. Germline V lookup: CDR1 MNHEY, CDR2 SVGAGI. The junction had 7 bases not matched to a gene; V was cut back by 4 bases and J by 0 bases. There are 16 residues in the CDR3. This CDR3 reads CASSFTGQGLNTEAFF. For the CDR3, the DNA is TGTGCCAGCAGTTTCACCGGACAGGGTTTGAACACTGAAGCTTTCTTT.

The rearrangement links TRBV6-1 to TRBJ2-6; D gene uncertain. This CDR3 spans 17 amino acids. Per germline, CDR1 MNHNS and CDR2 SASEGT. Trimming took off 4 bases at V and 0 bases at J, with 13 bases between the two ends. CDR3 sequence: CASSAVNTASGANVLTF. CDR3 DNA: TGTGCCAGCAGTGCCGTAAACACCGCCTCTGGGGCCAACGTCCTGACTTTC.

This clone appeared a few times. The chain combines TRBV7-2 with TRBJ1-4, with a possible D match to TRBD1 (6 bases). Trimming left V 4 bases short and J 1 base short, with 13 bases between. Germline V lookup: CDR1 SGHTA, CDR2 FQGNSA. The CDR3 totals 16 residues. DNA for the CDR3: TGTGCCAGCAGCTCAGTGGGGGCCGGAACTAATGAAAAACTGTTTTTT. Its protein is CASSSVGAGTNEKLFF.

The V and J genes are TRBV12-3 or TRBV12-4 and TRBJ2-7, with a weak D call TRBD2 (5 bases). The CDR3 consists of 13 residues. V gave up 6 bases and J gave up 3 bases, with 12 bases separating them. The CDR3, as DNA: TGTGCCAGCAGCTACGGACGGGACTACGAGCAGTACTTC. Amino acids: CASSYGRDYEQYF.

V and J are TRBV2 and TRBJ2-3; 8 bases are a match to TRBD2. V was pared by 7 bases and J by 7 bases, with 7 bases of the junction left unmatched. In germline, CDR1 is SNHLY, CDR2 FYNNEI. The CDR3 consists of 13 residues. CDR3 bases: TGTGCCAGCATCCAGCGGGGGCCCCATACGCAGTATTTT. This gives the protein CASIQRGPHTQYF.

The gene calls are TRBV3-1 (or the pseudogene TRBV3-2) and TRBJ1-2, with no clear D. V lost 3 bases and J 3 bases, leaving 5 bases between the germline ends. Looked up from germline, CDR1 is LGHDT and CDR2 is YNNKEL (reference sequence). The CDR3 sequence is 12 residues long. The chain's CDR3 is CASSQGDYGYTF. CDR3 bases: TGTGCCAGCAGCCAGGGAGACTATGGCTACACCTTC.

The chain joins TRBV24-1 to TRBJ1-2; TRBD1 might be the D (5 bases). Germline assignment: CDR1 KGHDR and CDR2 SFDVKD. Trimming pared 1 base from V and 5 bases from J, leaving 10 bases between. The length of the CDR3 is 14 residues. DNA for the CDR3: TGTGCCACCAGTGATTTCGAACAGGAGTATGGCTACACCTTC. Protein sequence: CATSDFEQEYGYTF.

This clone has only one observation. The chain has TRBV4-3 and TRBJ2-2; weak D call: TRBD1 (6 bases). The CDR3 runs to 17 residues. The V gene's germline CDR1 is LGHNA and CDR2 YSLEER. Trimming stripped 0 bases from V and 6 bases from J, with 17 bases between. The CDR3 DNA reads as TGCGCCAGCAGCCAAGAGCTCAAACAGGGTTGGGCCGGGGAGCTGTTTTTT. Protein: CASSQELKQGWAGELFF.

In nucleotides, the CDR3 is TGTGCCAGCTCACCGAGCGCCGGAGTTCCCTCGAACACCGGGGAGCTGTTTTTT. Translated, it gives CASSPSAGVPSNTGELFF. This chain connects TRBV18 to TRBJ2-2; D not resolved. CDR1 is KGHSH, CDR2 LQKENI, per germline. The V and J ends lost 3 bases and 0 bases respectively, with 17 bases between them. The CDR3 totals 18 residues. The full variable domain, its missing parts supplied by reference TRBV18 and TRBJ2-2, is NAGVMQNPRHLVRRRGQEARLRCSPMKGHSHVYWYRQLPEEGLKFMVYLQKENIIDESGMPKERFSAEFPKEGPSILRIQQVVRGDSAAYFCASSPSAGVPSNTGELFFGEGSRLTVL.

CDR3 in DNA: TGTGCCAGCAGCTTAGCGGTCATAGCCAAAAACATTCAGTACTTC. Amino acids: CASSLAVIAKNIQYF. The chain has TRBV5-6 and TRBJ2-4, with a tentative D call TRBD2 (5 bases). CDR3 length: 15 residues. With 2 bases removed from V and 0 bases from J, the gap between germline ends came to 9 bases. The germline CDR1 and CDR2 sequences are SGHDT and YYEEEE.

There are a few counts of this clone. This chain joins TRBV10-2 and TRBJ2-1; 9 nucleotides line up with TRBD2. The CDR3 contains 15 residues. Trimming took 8 bases from V and 5 from J; bases not matched to a gene: 10. Germline lookup yields CDR1 WSHSY and CDR2 SAAADI. In nucleotides, the CDR3 is TGCGCCAGCCAAACTAGTCTAGCGGGAAACAATGAGCAGTTCTTC. Amino acids: CASQTSLAGNNEQFF.

This clone came up once. The chain joins TRBV5-1 to TRBJ1-2, with 8 bases lining up with TRBD1. J gave up 6 bases and V 4 bases, and 8 bases lay outside the gene matches. CDR1 SGHRS and CDR2 YFSETQ come from the germline V gene. The CDR3 contains 14 residues. CDR3 loop: CASSPGQGLDGYTF. In nucleotides, the CDR3 is TGCGCCAGCAGCCCAGGACAGGGTTTGGATGGCTACACCTTC.

V gene TRBV5-5 combines with J gene TRBJ1-5, with no clear D. This CDR3 region has 16 residues. Trimming removed 0 bases from V and 0 bases from J, with 10 bases in between. CDR1 SGHKS and CDR2 YYEKEE come from the germline V gene (reference sequence). CDR3 sequence: CASSLGQEYSNQPQHF. DNA for the CDR3: TGTGCCAGCAGCTTGGGGCAGGAATATAGCAATCAGCCCCAGCATTTT.

The chain employs TRBV6-5 and TRBJ2-7; unclear D gene. The V and J ends lost 4 bases and 4 bases respectively, with 14 bases between them. This CDR3 is built from 14 residues. Germline V gene data show CDR1 as MNHEY and CDR2 as SVGAGI. CDR3 amino acids: CASSLVVGPYEQYF. The CDR3 DNA reads TGTGCCAGCAGTTTGGTAGTTGGGCCTTACGAGCAGTACTTC.

V and J are TRBV29-1 and TRBJ2-1; TRBD1 is a possible D gene (6 bases). The V gene's germline CDR1 is SQVTM and CDR2 ANQGSEA. The CDR3 extends over 13 amino acids. Trimming took 5 bases from V and 2 from J, leaving 10 bases between them. The CDR3 DNA reads TGCAGCGTTCAGGGGAACCCCTACAATGAGCAGTTCTTC. Amino acids: CSVQGNPYNEQFF.

This sequence joins TRBV7-8 and TRBJ1-4, with TRBD1 as a possible D gene (6 bases). V lost 5 bases to trimming and J lost 7 bases, with 11 bases between them. Looked up from germline, CDR1 is SGHVS and CDR2 is FQNEAQ. This CDR3 comprises 13 residues. CDR3 DNA sequence: TGTGCCAGCAGCGGGACATGGGGTGAAAAACTGTTTTTT. Translation: CASSGTWGEKLFF.